This TCR beta chain was observed in a study of cytomegalovirus exposure and HLA in healthy donors. The V gene lost 5 bases and the J gene lost 0 bases, with 11 bases spanning the gap. This CDR3 is built from 14 residues. Germline V gene lookup returns CDR1 SGHTA and CDR2 FQGTGA. A multiplex PCR was run with 60 Vbeta primers and 13 Jbeta primers. The repertoire was sequenced with immunoSEQ multiplex PCR; TCRdb's copy has only in-frame clones and lacks some. The sample carries about 120,000 clones, over 75% recorded once. This clone was found a few times. The chain has TRBV7-3 and TRBJ2-7; D is possibly TRBD1 (5 bases). The sequence came from a man in his forties or fifties in good health and CMV-seropositive. Sequenced sample: PBMCs. CDR3 DNA sequence: TGTGCCAGCAGCGGCTACAGGATCTCCTACGAGCAGTACTTC. It translates to CASSGYRISYEQYF.